The entry below gives a single T cell receptor (beta chain) sequence along with its context. In its sample, this clone was seen a few times. What this receptor recognizes is not known. Base qualities were left out, and no much larger clone turns up one base away. The sample is drawn from a study of blood T cell repertoires in COVID-19 (dated by TCRdb to the early 2020s). Background on the whole study: Samples covering the acute and convalescent phases of COVID-19 were provided by collaborators in the United States, Italy and Spain. Where available, HLA class I and class II types were taken from metadata supplied by the sample provider and were not determined by assay-based typing. The sample metadata nearly always contained a de-identified subject ID, COVID-19 status, age in years and sex. The prospective study material was composed of cDNA or gDNA derived from T cells, B-cell-depleted T cells, or PBMCs. Subjects who had been exposed to COVID-19, were actively infected with it, or had recovered from it provided the deeply sampled blood TCRbeta repertoires that made up the dataset. Samples were obtained from the ongoing ImmuneRACE study (first 160 participants) and from 1,254 subjects provided by 6 global collaborators. A freely available public database, intended as a resource for researchers studying the immune response to SARS-CoV-2, is where the repertoires were released. Broad study findings and their caveats: The amount of clinical and demographic metadata varied by source and participant and was provided uncurated.

Participants in the prospective study were aged about 18 to 95 years, lived in approximately 26 United States geographic areas, and enrolled through a virtual design. In the prospective study, participants were assigned to cohorts based on the clinical history participants reported in a screening survey and a study questionnaire. For ImmuneRACE Cohort 3, a participant was defined as recovered based on two consecutive negative NP/OP PCR tests, clearance by a healthcare professional, or resolution of symptoms. In the prospective study, whole blood, serum and a nasopharyngeal or oropharyngeal swab were collected from each participant by mobile phlebotomists. Over a roughly 2-month period, participants in the prospective study had the option of providing additional blood draws and questionnaires. Before DNA extraction, blood samples from the prospective study were shipped at room temperature or frozen.

TCRbeta CDR3 regions were amplified from genomic DNA using the immunoSEQ Assay, a bias-controlled multiplex PCR. Regarding the original processing steps: The number of nucleated cells in each sample was estimated by amplification of reference gene primers within the assay. Sequence reads were collapsed and filtered to measure the absolute abundance of every unique TCRbeta CDR3 rearrangement. For each sample, productive Simpson clonality was calculated by taking the square root of Simpson's diversity index across productive rearrangements. This immuneACCESS table, as held by TCRdb, lists in-frame sequences with V and J called but not all clones. Of the missing ones, under half trace to an unresolved V gene in checked studies; the others have no known cause. V, J and clone size reflect that table, while D and trimming were determined from the DNA. The sample table contains more than 450,000 clones; only one count was recorded for about 90% of them. The top ten clonotypes cover around 0.64% of the sample.

Taken from cysteine to phenylalanine, the CDR3 has 14 residues. The entry retains the CDR3 DNA only, 42 bases that are in frame from base 1. The V and J ends are trimmed by 4 bases and 8 bases, leaving 15 bases between them. Via the germline V gene, CDR1 is SGHDN and CDR2 FVKESK. In this chain, TRBV14 is recombined with TRBJ2-4; TRBD2 could be the D gene, as 5 bases match. This receptor was obtained from a woman aged 18-29 years who had recovered from COVID-19. Sequences were obtained from PBMCs or T cells enriched from blood (not recorded which). The CDR3 amino acid sequence is: CASSPPGTGDIQYF. In nucleotide form, the sequence is TGTGCCAGCAGCCCCCCCGGAACCGGGGACATTCAGTACTTC.